These T cell receptor beta chains were read from a single sample in a study of cytomegalovirus exposure and HLA in healthy donors. Clones were sequenced by immunoSEQ multiplex PCR, and TCRdb holds only the in-frame ones, with some missing. The sample has 190,000 or so clones, more than 80% seen once. The sample taken for sequencing was PBMCs. The receptors were sampled from a boy between 10 and 17 years old in good health and CMV-seronegative. CDR3s include the opening cysteine and the closing phenylalanine or tryptophan. The D gene is left open where the match is weak. Size is omitted from some rows. Given values are once, few, many or a class for expanded clones.

j_call clone_size d_call v_call cdr3_nt cdr3_aa
TRBJ2-1 few TRBD2 TRBV4-1 TGCGCCAGCAGCCAAGGACTAGCGGGTTCCTACAATGAGCAGTTCTTC CASSQGLAGSYNEQFF
TRBJ1-1 . . TRBV30 TGTGCCTGGAATCTAGGGGGAAACACTGAAGCTTTCTTT CAWNLGGNTEAFF
TRBJ2-3 . . TRBV5-6 TGTGCCAGCAGAAATAGCCCAGGGCCGAGCACAGATACGCAGTATTTT CASRNSPGPSTDTQYF
TRBJ1-5 . . TRBV28 TGTGCCAGCAGTTTCGCGAGTCACAATCAGCCCCAGCATTTT CASSFASHNQPQHF
TRBJ1-4 . TRBD1 TRBV19 TGTGCCAGTAGTACCACAGGGGAGGAAGGAAAACTGTTTTTT CASSTTGEEGKLFF
TRBJ1-4 . TRBD1 TRBV15 TGTGCCACCAGCGCCCCTGGACAGGGGGTCGAAAAACTGTTTTTT CATSAPGQGVEKLFF
TRBJ1-1 . . TRBV5-1 TGCGCCAGCAGCACACAGGGAAGTGGGACTGAAGCTTTCTTT CASSTQGSGTEAFF
TRBJ2-3 . . TRBV10-3 TGTGCCATCAAACAGACATCGAGCACAGATACGCAGTATTTT CAIKQTSSTDTQYF
TRBJ1-6 . TRBD1 TRBV19 TGTGCCAGTAGTATAGACAGGGGGTATAATTCACCCCTCCACTTT CASSIDRGYNSPLHF
TRBJ2-7 once TRBD2 TRBV7-2 TGTGCCAGCAGCTCGGGACTAGCGGGAAGCTTCGACTACGAGCAGTACTTC CASSSGLAGSFDYEQYF
TRBJ1-2 . . TRBV5-1 TGCGCCAGCAGCTTGGAGCAGCGGAACTATGGCTACACCTTC CASSLEQRNYGYTF
TRBJ2-6 . . TRBV19 TGTGCCAGTATCCCCGGAGGCTCTGGGGCCAACGTCCTGACTTTC CASIPGGSGANVLTF
TRBJ1-6 . . TRBV7-9 TGTGCCAGCAGCCCGGCACCCCTCCACTTT CASSPAPLHF
TRBJ1-1 few . TRBV7-2 TGTGCCAGCAGCTTGGACAGGAACACTGAAGCTTTCTTT CASSLDRNTEAFF
TRBJ1-4 . TRBD1 TRBV5-7 TGTGCCAGCAGCTTGGAGAAGACAGGGGATAATGAAAAACTGTTTTTT CASSLEKTGDNEKLFF
TRBJ1-1 . . TRBV5-8 TGTGCCAGCAGCTTAGCGCATACTGAAGCTTTCTTT CASSLAHTEAFF
TRBJ2-7 few TRBD2 TRBV30 TGTGCCTGGAAGGGTGGAGGGGCTGGGGGGGTGGGTGAGCAGTACTTC CAWKGGGAGGVGEQYF
TRBJ1-4 . . TRBV6-5 TGTGCCAGCAGCCAACTACGGGGGAAGGAAAAACTGTTTTTT CASSQLRGKEKLFF
TRBJ2-7 . . TRBV6-1 TGTGCCAGCAGTGAAGCCTTAAGACATTACGAGCAGTACTTC CASSEALRHYEQYF
TRBJ2-6 . . TRBV18 TGTGCCAGCTCACCCGGAGACTCTGGGGCCAACGTCCTGACTTTC CASSPGDSGANVLTF
TRBJ1-1 once TRBD1 TRBV5-1 TGCGCCAGCAGCTTGGGAAGGGCACAGGGGATCACTCCACCGGCTTTCTTT CASSLGRAQGITPPAFF
TRBJ2-7 . . TRBV25-1 TGTGCCAGCAGTGCGGCAGGGTCCTCCTACGAGCAGTACTTC CASSAAGSSYEQYF
TRBJ1-1 . TRBD1 TRBV19 TGTGCCAGTAGTCCGAGGACAGGGGGCGGCACTGAAGCTTTCTTT CASSPRTGGGTEAFF
TRBJ2-3 . . TRBV6-6 TGTGCCAGCAGTTACTCCAGAGATACGCAGTATTTT CASSYSRDTQYF
TRBJ2-5 . TRBD2 TRBV27 TGTGCCAGCAGTTTCGTTCGAGCGGGAGCTTCGGAGACCCAGTACTTC CASSFVRAGASETQYF
TRBJ1-3 few . TRBV10-3 TGTGCCATCAGGGACATGCCTGGAAACACCATATATTTT CAIRDMPGNTIYF
TRBJ1-2 . . TRBV14 TGTGCCAGCAGCCAAGGACTTTTTTATGGCTACACCTTC CASSQGLFYGYTF
TRBJ1-2 . . TRBV7-6 TGTGCCAGCAGCTTTGGGAGTTTCTATGGCTACACCTTC CASSFGSFYGYTF
TRBJ2-1 few . TRBV9 TGTGCCAGCAGCGTTCGACAGTACAATGAGCAGTTCTTC CASSVRQYNEQFF